This is a list of T cell receptor beta chains from one sample in a study of cytomegalovirus exposure and HLA in healthy donors. This table comes from immunoSEQ multiplex PCR, and its TCRdb copy is limited to in-frame clones, with some not included. The sample records 150,000 to 200,000 clones, 86% being singletons. Sequenced: PBMCs. These receptors originate from a woman between 18 and 29 years old in good health and CMV-seronegative. CDR3s leave out the opening cysteine and the closing phenylalanine or tryptophan.

v_call | cdr3_aa
TRBV11-2 | ASSPDRGIYEQY
TRBV4-1 | ASSQQGPPAPYEQY
TRBV19 | ASSIKLGLVSGANVLT
TRBV6-6 | ASSYEGGSYNEQF
TRBV6-6 | ASSLSPGSIQY
TRBV29-1 | SVSSPPDGYT
TRBV19 | ASSMRDTEAF
TRBV7-2 | ASSFPGDGYEQY
TRBV19 | ASSISGDRVWQPQH
TRBV11-2 | ASRRTGAEGTQY
TRBV15 | ATERTDTYQETQY
TRBV7-2 | ASSSPDRAKNGYT
TRBV25-1 | ASSALGSTEAF
TRBV7-3 | ASSPRQGGGYT
TRBV18 | ASSPRSGLAAWRVSI
TRBV5-6 | ASSLRQGTDTQY